This T cell receptor beta chain was documented in a study of identical twins. Study-wide findings and caveats: With abundant cord blood beta clonotypes, insertions were fewer; memory repertoires showed no such pattern.

TCRdb reprocessed the 5' RACE reads via MiXCR and lists one record per CDR3 protein. The repertoire holds under 500,000 distinct CDR3 sequences, with about 13% as singletons. Trimming took off 3 bases at V and 4 bases at J, with 11 bases between the two ends. The CDR3 length is 13 residues. CDR1 and CDR2 (germline): SGHRS, YFSETQ. Comments on this clonotype: Its matching antigen is unknown.

The same specimen was also included in a second study, on yellow fever vaccine responses in identical twins.

The material sequenced was CD4+ T cells sorted from blood. The chain joins TRBV5-1 to TRBJ2-7; D not resolved. This TCR came from a woman between 18 and 30 years old in good health. This chain's CDR3 is CASSSPPGYEQYF. The CDR3 DNA is TGCGCCAGCAGCTCCCCCCCTGGATACGAGCAGTACTTC. The full variable domain, completed using reference TRBV5-1 and TRBJ2-7, is KAGVTQTPRYLIKTRGQQVTLSCSPISGHRSVSWYQQTPGQGLQFLFEYFSETQRNKGNFPGRFSGRQFSNSRSEMNVSTLELGDSALYLCASSSPPGYEQYFGPGTRLTVT.